Listed here is a single T cell receptor beta chain. The method was immunoSEQ multiplex PCR; TCRdb's version includes in-frame clones alone and lacks a portion of them. The sample contains roughly 230,000 clones, 85% of which appear only once. These data belong to a study of blood T cell repertoires in COVID-19. The source of this sequence is a woman between 45 and 65 years old who had been exposed to COVID-19. Sample: PBMCs or T cells enriched from blood (not recorded which).

CDR3 sequence (DNA): TGTGCCAGCAGCGAGGAGGGGCTGAACACTGAAGCTTTCTTT. Protein sequence: CASSEEGLNTEAFF. The V call is TRBV25-1, the J call TRBJ1-1, with D perhaps matching TRBD1 (5 bases). V lost 6 bases and J lost 0, with 11 bases in between. The CDR3 runs to 14 residues. Germline V gene lookup returns CDR1 MGHDK and CDR2 SYGVNS.